Each of the 28 T cell receptor beta chains below was sequenced from the same sample in a study of blood T cells in healthy people across ages (dated by TCRdb to the mid-2010s). Receptors were amplified or captured by 5' RACE. These reads were obtained on an Illumina HiSeq 2500. A second PCR of roughly 6 to 12 cycles was run with a J-beta primer mix and a sample-barcoded 5' primer. The public reads were reprocessed in TCRdb via fastp at Q25 and MiXCR, keeping in-frame beta chains. Rows with one shared CDR3 protein collapse into an entry with the most common genes and DNA. The sample table shows 2 million or so distinct CDR3 sequences, and 49% are seen once. The ten top clones hold 2% to 2.5% of the sample. Material for sequencing was blood. All receptors derive from a woman aged 40 to 55 in good health.

The chain recombines TRBV6-5 with TRBJ1-1, with 8 bases aligning to TRBD1. Germline lookup yields CDR1 MNHEY and CDR2 SVGAGI. V trimming: 4 bases; J trimming: 6 bases; junction bases outside the gene matches: 16. CDR3 length: 17 residues. CDR3 bases: TGTGCCAGCAGTTCCTCGGGTACGTCAGGGGGCAGGGCTGAAGCTTTCTTT. Protein sequence: CASSSSGTSGGRAEAFF.

The chain is built from TRBV2 and TRBJ1-5; D ambiguous. This CDR3 is built from 16 residues. Trimming took 6 bases from V and 0 from J, leaving 15 bases between them. Germline-derived CDR1 and CDR2 are SNHLY and FYNNEI. The CDR3: CASRWTFGYSNQPQHF. The CDR3 DNA is TGTGCCAGCAGATGGACCTTCGGATATAGCAATCAGCCCCAGCATTTT.

The V gene is TRBV6-5, the J gene TRBJ2-7; possible D gene TRBD1, 6 bases. The ends were cut back, 3 bases at V and 5 bases at J, with 11 bases in the middle. Germline lookup yields CDR1 MNHEY and CDR2 SVGAGI. CDR3 length: 13 amino acids. The CDR3 loop reads CASSYNHRDEQYF. DNA for the CDR3: TGTGCCAGCAGTTATAACCACAGGGACGAGCAGTACTTC.

The chain links TRBV29-1 to TRBJ2-5; either TRBD1 or TRBD2 may fit D (5 bases each). CDR1 and CDR2 from the germline V gene are SQVTM and ANQGSEA. The germline V and J ends were trimmed by 6 bases and 5 bases, with 13 bases remaining between them. CDR3 length equals 12 residues. The CDR3 DNA reads as TGCAGCGTAACACCTGGGACGGAGACCCAGTACTTC. It translates to CSVTPGTETQYF.

Concerning this clonotype itself: A read error may account for a junction end that differs from germline. This sequence joins TRBV7-9 and TRBJ1-2; no reliable D call. Per germline, CDR1 SEHNR and CDR2 FQNEAQ (reference sequence). The CDR3 extends over 13 amino acids. CDR3 nucleotide sequence: TGTGCCAGCAGCCCGGCGGGAGACTATGGCCACACCTTC. Translation: CASSPAGDYGHTF.

V is TRBV6-2 or TRBV6-3 and J is TRBJ2-5; D is ambiguous. CDR1 and CDR2 from the germline V gene are MNHEY and SVGEGT. Trimming took 0 bases from V and 3 from J, leaving 8 bases between them. The CDR3 totals 14 residues. The CDR3 DNA sequence: TGTGCCAGCAGTTACTCGTCCCTGAAAGAGACCCAGTACTTC. Its protein is CASSYSSLKETQYF.

V and J are TRBV7-2 and TRBJ2-5, with 8 bases aligning to TRBD2. V lost 5 bases, J lost 11 bases, and 16 bases stayed unmatched. The CDR3 has 15 residues. Per germline, CDR1 SGHTA and CDR2 FQGNSA. The CDR3 reads CASSPTPRGGNGQYF. CDR3 DNA sequence: TGTGCCAGCAGCCCAACTCCTCGCGGGGGGAACGGACAGTACTTC.

The V gene is TRBV7-2, the J gene TRBJ2-5; D gene ambiguous. Matching the DNA end better, TRBJ2-7 makes the J call doubtful. The CDR3 spans 14 residues. CDR1 and CDR2 from the germline V gene are SGHTA and FQGNSA. The CDR3 bases are TGTGCCAGCAGCTGGACCCGGGTGCCCTACGAGCAGTACTTC. Protein product: CASSWTRVPYEQYF.

The chain couples TRBV7-9 to TRBJ2-3; possible D gene TRBD2, 6 bases. CDR3 length equals 15 residues. The V end was cut by 7 bases, the J end by 6 bases, with 20 bases between. Germline CDR1 is SEHNR and CDR2 is FQNEAQ (reference sequence). CDR3 in amino acids: CASTYPGLLRDTQYF. As DNA, the CDR3 is TGTGCCAGCACCTACCCGGGACTCCTTCGGGATACGCAGTATTTT.

This clonotype was recorded a few times. This rearrangement joins TRBV2 to TRBJ2-3, with 9 nucleotides matching TRBD1. The CDR3 extends over 14 amino acids. The germline gives CDR1 SNHLY, CDR2 FYNNEI. The V segment lost 7 bases and the J segment 3 bases; nucleotides outside the gene matches: 5. Written as DNA, the CDR3 is TGTGCCAGCACCCGCGGACAGGGGACAGATACGCAGTATTTT. This encodes CASTRGQGTDTQYF. The entire variable domain, with the rest obtained from reference TRBV2 and TRBJ2-3, is as follows: EPEVTQTPSHQVTQMGQEVILRCVPISNHLYFYWYRQILGQKVEFLVSFYNNEISEKSEIFDDQFSVERPDGSNFTLKIRSTKLEDSAMYFCASTRGQGTDTQYFGPGTRLTVL.

This clonotype was seen a handful of times. The chain combines TRBV10-1 with TRBJ2-7; no definite D call. The V and J ends lost 0 bases and 0 bases respectively, with 6 bases between them. CDR1 and CDR2 from the germline V gene are WNHNN and SYGVQD (reference sequence). This CDR3 is built from 14 residues. The DNA for the CDR3 is TGCGCCAGCAGTGAGTCCCTTAGCTCCTACGAGCAGTACTTC. This gives the protein CASSESLSSYEQYF.

This clonotype has a single count. The chain links TRBV6-2 or TRBV6-3 to TRBJ2-6; D is possibly TRBD1 or TRBD2 (5 bases each). Trimming took off 5 bases at V and 0 bases at J, with 14 bases between the two ends. This CDR3 comprises 17 residues. CDR1 and CDR2 (germline): MNHEY, SVGEGT. CDR3 in amino acids: CASSIPGRHSGANVLTF. The CDR3 DNA is TGTGCCAGCAGTATTCCGGGACGCCACTCTGGGGCCAACGTCCTGACTTTC.

Only a few counts were recorded for this clonotype. CDR3 nucleotides: TGCAGTGCAACGGACAGGGGGAACTCCTACGAGCAGTACTTC. The encoded protein is CSATDRGNSYEQYF. The chain has TRBV20-1 and TRBJ2-7; 10 nucleotides line up with TRBD1. From germline, CDR1 is DFQATT and CDR2 SNEGSKA (reference sequence). The length of the CDR3 is 14 residues. V lost 6 bases to trimming and J lost 0 bases; unmatched junction nucleotides: 5.

The chain carries TRBV2 and TRBJ2-1, with 11 bases identical to TRBD2. With V trimmed by 6 bases and J by 12 bases, 10 bases remained unmatched. Germline CDR1 SNHLY, CDR2 FYNNEI. The CDR3 consists of 14 residues. The CDR3 sequence: CASSISGGALGQFF. CDR3 DNA: TGTGCCAGCAGCATTAGCGGGGGGGCACTTGGGCAGTTCTTC.

This clonotype was observed a few times. The chain is built from TRBV5-1 and TRBJ2-3, with D unclear. With 3 bases removed from V and 1 base from J, the gap between germline ends came to 9 bases. From germline, CDR1 is SGHRS and CDR2 YFSETQ. The CDR3 has 14 amino acids. CDR3 sequence (DNA): TGCGCCAGCAGCTCTCAGGTTGGCACAGATACGCAGTATTTT. Amino acids: CASSSQVGTDTQYF.

V usage is TRBV20-1 and J usage is TRBJ2-7; D gene unclear. The CDR3 totals 12 residues. Germline V CDR1 and CDR2: DFQATT, SNEGSKA (reference sequence). V lost 6 bases and J 1 base, leaving 10 bases between the germline ends. CDR3 residues: CSARYQSYEQYF. The CDR3 DNA reads TGCAGTGCAAGGTACCAGTCCTACGAGCAGTACTTC.

The CDR3: CASREQSYEQYF. DNA of the CDR3: TGTGCCAGCAGAGAACAGAGCTACGAGCAGTACTTC. This sequence joins TRBV2 and TRBJ2-7; D is undetermined. V gave up 6 bases and J gave up 3 bases, with 9 bases separating them. The CDR3 is made up of 12 amino acids. Germline CDR1 SNHLY, CDR2 FYNNEI.

The chain uses TRBV27 and TRBJ1-2, with D possibly matching TRBD1 (5 bases). The CDR3 runs 15 residues. The V end was cut by 5 bases, the J end by 4 bases, with 17 bases between. Germline V gives CDR1 MNHEY, CDR2 SMNVEV (reference sequence). The CDR3, as DNA: TGTGCCAGCAGTACCACAGGATTATTAACCTATGGCTACACCTTC. This gives the protein CASSTTGLLTYGYTF.

The chain joins TRBV6-2 or TRBV6-3 to TRBJ1-2; TRBD1 is a possible D gene (5 bases). Germline CDR1 is MNHEY and CDR2 is SVGEGT. CDR3 length: 13 residues. Deletions cut 3 bases from V and 5 bases from J, with 10 bases between. CDR3 sequence: CASSYLQGYGYTF. The CDR3 DNA reads as TGTGCCAGCAGTTATCTTCAGGGATATGGCTACACCTTC.

The chain carries TRBV24-1 and TRBJ2-1; D may be TRBD2 (6 bases). The CDR3 spans 12 residues. The V and J ends lost 5 bases and 6 bases respectively, with 7 bases between them. The germline CDR1 and CDR2 sequences are KGHDR and SFDVKD. The CDR3 sequence is CATSGAGNEQFF. The CDR3 DNA follows: TGTGCCACCAGTGGAGCGGGCAATGAGCAGTTCTTC.

This chain joins TRBV5-1 and TRBJ2-5, with a tentative D call TRBD2 (5 bases). Trimming removed 4 bases from V and 3 bases from J, with 13 bases in between. CDR3 length equals 14 residues. Germline V gene data show CDR1 as SGHRS and CDR2 as YFSETQ. CDR3 sequence (DNA): TGCGCCAGCAGCCCTCTCGAGGGAAAAGAGACCCAGTACTTC. This gives the protein CASSPLEGKETQYF.

In its sample, this clonotype was seen a few times. The chain is built from TRBV9 and TRBJ2-5; D ambiguous. The germline V and J ends were trimmed by 6 bases and 0 bases, with 12 bases remaining between them. The CDR3 contains 14 residues. Germline V CDR1 and CDR2: SGDLS, YYNGEE. CDR3 sequence (DNA): TGTGCCAGCACCGCTACAGAGAACCAAGAGACCCAGTACTTC. It codes for CASTATENQETQYF.

The table lists this clonotype with a few counts. This rearrangement joins TRBV13 to TRBJ2-1, with 13 bases identical to TRBD2. CDR1 is PRHDT, CDR2 FYEKMQ, per germline (reference sequence). V shed 5 bases, J shed 15 bases, and the junction held 4 bases outside the gene matches. The CDR3 totals 12 residues. The CDR3 bases are TGTGCCAGCAGCCGGACTAGCGGGGGAGTGTTCTTC. Its protein is CASSRTSGGVFF.

V is TRBV24-1 and J is TRBJ2-5, with 7 bases aligning to TRBD1. CDR1 and CDR2 (germline): KGHDR, SFDVKD. Trimming removed 7 bases from V and 5 bases from J; junction bases left unmatched: 12. The CDR3 sequence is 15 residues long. This CDR3 is CATSRQGLGGETQYF. The CDR3 nucleotides are TGTGCCACCAGCCGACAGGGATTGGGCGGGGAGACCCAGTACTTC.

This clonotype has at least ten counts. CDR3 in DNA: TGCAGTGCTAGAGATTACGGAGACTACACCTTC. This codes for CSARDYGDYTF. The chain carries TRBV20-1 and TRBJ1-2; no clear D gene. Trimming took 0 bases from V and 10 from J, leaving 9 bases between them. The CDR3 is 11 residues long. Germline CDR1 reads DFQATT; CDR2 reads SNEGSKA (reference sequence).

This sequence joins TRBV20-1 and TRBJ1-2; possible D gene TRBD1, 5 bases. CDR3 size: 14 residues. Germline CDR1 and CDR2: DFQATT and SNEGSKA (reference sequence). Trimming left V 5 bases short and J 6 bases short, with 19 bases between. CDR3 DNA sequence: TGCAGTGCTGTGGGGGGGTGGAAGGAGGATGGCTACACCTTC. This translates into CSAVGGWKEDGYTF.

The rearrangement uses TRBV4-1 and TRBJ1-2, with a tentative D call TRBD1 (6 bases). V shed 2 bases and J shed 6 bases, with 7 bases lying between them. CDR3 length equals 12 residues. Germline CDR1 is MGHRA and CDR2 is YSYEKL. The chain's CDR3 is CASSQNRDGYTF. The CDR3 DNA reads TGCGCCAGCAGCCAAAACAGGGATGGCTACACCTTC.

The CDR3, as DNA: TGCGCCAGCAGCCAAGATACTAGCGGGGGCCCCACAGATACGCAGTATTTT. This encodes CASSQDTSGGPTDTQYF. The rearrangement joins TRBV4-3 to TRBJ2-3, with 11 bases aligning to TRBD2. Germline assignment: CDR1 LGHNA and CDR2 YSLEER. There are 17 residues in the CDR3. The V and J ends lost 0 bases and 2 bases, in that order; junction bases with no gene match: 4.